These 23 T cell receptor beta chains came from one sample sequenced in a study of blood T cell repertoires in COVID-19. Assay used: immunoSEQ multiplex PCR; TCRdb lists only in-frame clones, some missing. The sample includes around 500,000 clones, around 87% seen only once; the top ten take approximately 2%. The specimen was PBMCs or T cells enriched from blood (not recorded which). The receptors were sampled from a middle-aged woman who had recovered from COVID-19.

This chain connects TRBV7-2 to TRBJ1-1; maybe TRBD1 (6 bases). Trimming took off 3 bases at V and 3 bases at J, with 8 bases between the two ends. This CDR3 comprises 13 residues. Germline assignment: CDR1 SGHTA and CDR2 FQGNSA. CDR3 loop: CASSFRQDTEAFF. For the CDR3, the DNA is TGTGCCAGCAGCTTTAGACAGGACACTGAAGCTTTCTTT.

The rearrangement uses TRBV5-1 and TRBJ1-5; D perhaps matches TRBD1 (5 bases). V lost 0 bases and J lost 0, with 10 bases in between. The CDR3 is 16 amino acids. From germline, CDR1 is SGHRS and CDR2 YFSETQ. CDR3 DNA: TGCGCCAGCAGCTTGGGCGACAGAATTAGCAATCAGCCCCAGCATTTT. Translating gives CASSLGDRISNQPQHF.

V usage is TRBV5-1 and J usage is TRBJ2-5; D not resolved. V was trimmed by 1 base and J by 1 base, leaving 11 bases between them. Germline assignment: CDR1 SGHRS and CDR2 YFSETQ. The CDR3 runs 15 residues. CDR3 nucleotides: TGCGCCAGCAGCTTGTACGCACAGATCCAAGAGACCCAGTACTTC. Translated: CASSLYAQIQETQYF.

The J gene is TRBJ1-6, the V gene TRBV30; 12 nucleotides align to TRBD1. The CDR3 has 15 amino acids. V lost 3 bases and J lost 8; bases outside the gene matches: 5. CDR1 is GTSNPN, CDR2 SVGIG, per germline (reference sequence). The CDR3 DNA sequence: TGTGCCTGGAGCTCGGGGACAGGGGGCTATTCACCCCTCCACTTT. Protein product: CAWSSGTGGYSPLHF.

The CDR3 bases are TGTGCCAGCAGTTTTCTGGAGGGACGCAATCAGCCCCAGCATTTT. Amino acids: CASSFLEGRNQPQHF. V usage is TRBV27 and J usage is TRBJ1-5; perhaps TRBD1 as D (5 bases). The CDR3 is made up of 15 amino acids. The germline V gene encodes CDR1 MNHEY and CDR2 SMNVEV (reference sequence). V was cut by 3 bases and J by 2 bases, with 11 bases left in between.

The V call is TRBV20-1, the J call TRBJ2-1; weak D call: TRBD2 (6 bases). The CDR3 covers 11 residues. Germline loops: CDR1 DFQATT, CDR2 SNEGSKA (reference sequence). Trimming took off 4 bases at V and 8 bases at J, with 9 bases between the two ends. CDR3: CSATGGYEQFF. CDR3 coding DNA: TGCAGTGCTACCGGAGGGTATGAGCAGTTCTTC.

The V gene is TRBV11-3, the J gene TRBJ1-1, with no clear D. Germline-derived CDR1 and CDR2 are SGHNT and YENEEA. The CDR3 runs to 13 residues. V was shortened by 5 bases and J by 1 base, with 8 bases between the two germline ends. Written as DNA, the CDR3 is TGTGCCAGCAGCGACCAGGCGAACACTGAAGCTTTCTTT. Translating it yields CASSDQANTEAFF.

This sequence joins TRBV7-9 and TRBJ2-7; D ambiguous. Germline V CDR1 and CDR2: SEHNR, FQNEAQ (reference sequence). Between the trimmed V and J ends, which lost 1 base and 3 bases, there was a span of 13 bases. There are 15 residues in the CDR3. CDR3 in amino acids: CASSLVRGIFYEQYF. The CDR3 DNA is TGTGCCAGCAGCTTAGTTCGAGGCATTTTCTACGAGCAGTACTTC. Filled out from reference TRBV7-9 and TRBJ2-7, the complete variable domain reads DTGVSQNPRHKITKRGQNVTFRCDPISEHNRLYWYRQTLGQGPEFLTYFQNEAQLEKSRLLSDRFSAERPKGSFSTLEIQRTEQGDSAMYLCASSLVRGIFYEQYFGPGTRLTVT.

The chain is built from TRBV12-3 or TRBV12-4 and TRBJ2-2, with a weak D call TRBD2 (5 bases). The CDR3 consists of 13 residues. V was pared by 5 bases and J by 6 bases, with 10 bases between. CDR3: CASSLLGAGELFF. The CDR3 nucleotides are TGTGCCAGCAGTCTACTGGGAGCCGGGGAGCTGTTTTTT.

The rearrangement links TRBV6-5 to TRBJ2-7; D may be TRBD2 (6 bases). In germline, CDR1 is MNHEY, CDR2 SVGAGI. The CDR3 has 15 amino acids. The germline V and J ends were trimmed by 0 bases and 1 base, with 10 bases remaining between them. The chain's CDR3 is CASSYSTGSSYEQYF. CDR3 DNA sequence: TGTGCCAGCAGTTACTCGACCGGGAGTTCCTACGAGCAGTACTTC.

The chain carries TRBV4-3 and TRBJ2-5, with D possibly matching TRBD2 (6 bases). The germline V gene has CDR1 LGHNA and CDR2 YSLEER. The germline V and J ends were trimmed by 4 bases and 4 bases, with 19 bases remaining between them. This CDR3 comprises 16 residues. The chain's CDR3 is CASSPSEAGRGETQYF. CDR3 DNA sequence: TGCGCCAGCAGCCCGAGTGAGGCGGGGCGGGGAGAGACCCAGTACTTC.

This chain connects TRBV6-5 to TRBJ2-5; 7 nucleotides align to TRBD1. The CDR3 is 13 residues long. Germline CDR1 is MNHEY and CDR2 is SVGAGI. Trimming took 8 bases from V and 5 from J; bases not matched to a gene: 8. CDR3 nucleotide sequence: TGTGCCAGCGTCAGTTTGACAGGGGAGACCCAGTACTTC. Translation gives CASVSLTGETQYF.

In this sample, this clone turned up a few times. The chain joins TRBV7-8 to TRBJ2-3; the D gene is possibly TRBD2 (5 bases). The length of the CDR3 is 16 residues. Germline V gene lookup returns CDR1 SGHVS and CDR2 FQNEAQ. With 1 base removed from V and 0 bases from J, the gap between germline ends came to 11 bases. Here the CDR3 DNA reads TGTGCCAGCAGCTTAGGATTGGGCGGGAGCACAGATACGCAGTATTTT. Its translation: CASSLGLGGSTDTQYF.

J is TRBJ1-2 and V is TRBV19; 9 bases are a match to TRBD1. The germline gives CDR1 LNHDA, CDR2 SQIVND (reference sequence). After removal of 6 bases from V and 7 bases from J, the junction contained 12 bases not matched to a gene. The CDR3 has 15 amino acids. This CDR3 is CASRTGGERRGGYTF. CDR3 coding DNA: TGTGCCAGTAGAACAGGGGGCGAGCGGCGGGGTGGCTACACCTTC.

The rearrangement links TRBV5-1 to TRBJ1-1; 10 bases are shared with TRBD1. Germline V gives CDR1 SGHRS, CDR2 YFSETQ. The CDR3 sequence is 15 residues long. J gave up 4 bases and V 0 bases, and 3 bases lay outside the gene matches. CDR3 residues: CASSLGGTGVTEAFF. DNA for the CDR3: TGCGCCAGCAGCTTGGGTGGGACAGGGGTCACTGAAGCTTTCTTT.

Only a few counts were recorded for this clone. The chain recombines TRBV7-8 with TRBJ1-6; TRBD1 matches at 7 bases. CDR1 and CDR2 from the germline V gene are SGHVS and FQNEAQ. The CDR3 extends over 16 amino acids. V was clipped by 4 bases and J by 5 bases; unmatched bases: 8. Here the CDR3 DNA reads TGTGCCAGCAGCTCGGGGGCCGGGACAGATAATTCACCCCTCCACTTT. Its protein is CASSSGAGTDNSPLHF.

The genes are TRBV19 and TRBJ1-2; D is uncertain. The V end was cut by 3 bases, the J end by 4 bases, with 9 bases between. Germline values: CDR1 LNHDA, CDR2 SQIVND (reference sequence). The CDR3 covers 13 residues. The CDR3 DNA reads as TGTGCCAGTAGTATCCAGACTAGCTATGGCTACACCTTC. This translates into CASSIQTSYGYTF.

This clone was picked up one time. The CDR3 region is CASSETGANQPQHF. As DNA, the CDR3 is TGTGCCAGCAGTGAAACAGGGGCTAATCAGCCCCAGCATTTT. The genes are TRBV25-1 and TRBJ1-5, with 7 bases that match TRBD1. The CDR3 is 14 residues long. J was trimmed by 4 bases and V by 2 bases; bases with no gene match: 2. Germline V CDR1 and CDR2: MGHDK, SYGVNS.

The chain is built from TRBV12-3 or TRBV12-4 and TRBJ2-1, with a weak D call TRBD1 (5 bases). The CDR3 consists of 13 residues. V was pared by 6 bases and J by 4 bases, with 10 bases between. The CDR3 is CASRDTLYNEQFF. As DNA, the CDR3 is TGTGCCAGCAGGGACACACTTTACAATGAGCAGTTCTTC.

The V call is TRBV21-1, the J call TRBJ2-7; the table assigns TRBD1, which was not confirmed against the DNA. TRBV21-1 is recorded as a pseudogene. This CDR3 spans 17 amino acids. Here the CDR3 DNA reads TGTGCCAGCACCCAACGATTAAATTCAGGGTGCGCCTACGAGCAGTACTTC. Its translation: CASTQRLNSGCAYEQYF.

This clone appeared a single time. The J gene is TRBJ2-5, the V gene TRBV28, with 9 bases that match TRBD1. The CDR3 contains 13 residues. Germline V gene lookup returns CDR1 MDHEN and CDR2 SYDVKM. Trimming took 6 bases from V and 9 from J; bases not matched to a gene: 8. The CDR3 region is CASSTGGAGAQYF. The CDR3 region has the DNA TGTGCCAGCAGCACAGGGGGCGCGGGGGCCCAGTACTTC. Filled out from reference TRBV28 and TRBJ2-5, the complete variable domain reads DVKVTQSSRYLVKRTGEKVFLECVQDMDHENMFWYRQDPGLGLRLIYFSYDVKMKEKGDIPEGYSVSREKKERFSLILESASTNQTSMYLCASSTGGAGAQYFGPGTRLLVL.

The count of this clone is one. The J gene is TRBJ2-7, the V gene TRBV27; 7 bases match TRBD1. The CDR3 totals 16 residues. The V segment lost 1 base and the J segment 6 bases; nucleotides outside the gene matches: 12. Germline V gene data show CDR1 as MNHEY and CDR2 as SMNVEV (reference sequence). The CDR3 loop reads CASSLFSQMTGSEQYF. In nucleotides, the CDR3 is TGTGCCAGCAGTTTATTTAGCCAGATGACAGGGAGCGAGCAGTACTTC.

V gene TRBV11-3 combines with J gene TRBJ2-2; weak D call: TRBD1 (6 bases). The V gene's germline CDR1 is SGHNT and CDR2 YENEEA. CDR3 length: 15 amino acids. Trimming cost V 3 bases and J 1 base, with 9 bases left between them. CDR3 sequence: CASSLWGQNTGELFF. The CDR3 bases are TGTGCCAGCAGCTTGTGGGGACAGAACACCGGGGAGCTGTTTTTT.